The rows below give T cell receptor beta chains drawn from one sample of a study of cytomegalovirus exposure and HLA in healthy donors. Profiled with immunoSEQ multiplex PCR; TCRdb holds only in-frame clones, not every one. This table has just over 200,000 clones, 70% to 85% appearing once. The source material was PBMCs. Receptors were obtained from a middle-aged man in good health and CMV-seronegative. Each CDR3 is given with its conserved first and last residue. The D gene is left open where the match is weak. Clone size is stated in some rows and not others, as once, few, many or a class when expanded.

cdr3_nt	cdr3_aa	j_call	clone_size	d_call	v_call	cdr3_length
TGTGCCAGTAGAAACTTAGGGGGGAACACTGAAGCTTTCTTT	CASRNLGGNTEAFF	TRBJ1-1	-	-	TRBV19	14
TGTGCCATCGGGGCGGGAGGGCCGCTCACAGATACGCAGTATTTT	CAIGAGGPLTDTQYF	TRBJ2-3	few	TRBD2	TRBV10-3	15
TGCGCCAGCAGCATAGGGACAGGGGGCGGGAATGAGCAGTTCTTC	CASSIGTGGGNEQFF	TRBJ2-1	-	TRBD1	TRBV5-1	15
TGTGCCAGCTCACCGGACAGGGTCTCCTACGAGCAGTACTTC	CASSPDRVSYEQYF	TRBJ2-7	-	TRBD1	TRBV18	14
TGTGCCAGCAGCGGTACCCTCAGTTCCAATCAGCCCCAGCATTTT	CASSGTLSSNQPQHF	TRBJ1-5	-	-	TRBV9	15
TGCGCCAGCAGCCCGGGACAGGGGGCGAGCAATCAGCCCCAGCATTTT	CASSPGQGASNQPQHF	TRBJ1-5	-	TRBD1	TRBV4-1	16
TGTGCCAGCGGGACAGTACTCGAAAAACTGTTTTTT	CASGTVLEKLFF	TRBJ1-4	-	TRBD1	TRBV2	12
TGCGCCAGCAGCCCCCTCGTCCGGGACAGATCCTACGAGCAGTACTTC	CASSPLVRDRSYEQYF	TRBJ2-7	-	TRBD1	TRBV4-1	16
TGTGCCAGCAGTTACCAAACTAACACCGGGGAGCTGTTTTTT	CASSYQTNTGELFF	TRBJ2-2	-	-	TRBV6-5	14
TGCGCCAGCAGCCAGGAGCGTACCTACGAGCAGTACTTC	CASSQERTYEQYF	TRBJ2-7	once	-	TRBV4-1	13
TGTGCCAGCAGTTTAGGGGTCGACAGGGGGTTCCATCAGCCCCAGCATTTT	CASSLGVDRGFHQPQHF	TRBJ1-5	-	TRBD1	TRBV27	17
TGCGCCAGCAGCCAGCCCGGACAGACGATTAAGGAAAAACTGTTTTTT	CASSQPGQTIKEKLFF	TRBJ1-4	-	-	TRBV4-1	16
TGTGCCAGCAGCTTGAGCGGGGCCAACGTCCTGACTTTC	CASSLSGANVLTF	TRBJ2-6	-	-	TRBV5-6	13
TGTGCCAGCAGTTTAAGTACGGCGGGAGTCTACAATGAGCAGTTCTTC	CASSLSTAGVYNEQFF	TRBJ2-1	-	TRBD2	TRBV28	16
TGCGCCAGCACTGTACCGGGACAGGGGGACACTGAAGCTTTCTTT	CASTVPGQGDTEAFF	TRBJ1-1	-	TRBD1	TRBV5-1	15
TGTGCCAGTACCCCTGGGGGCGCCTCGGGTCAGCCCCAGCATTTT	CASTPGGASGQPQHF	TRBJ1-5	-	-	TRBV28	15
TGTGCCAGCAGCTTACAGGACATTAGCTACGAGCAGTACTTC	CASSLQDISYEQYF	TRBJ2-7	-	-	TRBV9	14
TGTGCCAGCAGCTTAGCCGCGGGAGGATACAATGAGCAGTTCTTC	CASSLAAGGYNEQFF	TRBJ2-1	-	TRBD2	TRBV11-3	15
TGTGCCAGCAGCTCCGGTGGGTGGGGGGGCAATCAGCCCCAGCATTTT	CASSSGGWGGNQPQHF	TRBJ1-5	-	-	TRBV7-9	16
TGTGCCAGCAGCCCCGGAGCTACCGGGACAGTAAATCAGCCCCAGCATTTT	CASSPGATGTVNQPQHF	TRBJ1-5	-	TRBD1	TRBV9	17
TGTGCCAGCAGCCCCGGGATAACCGAACCCAATGAGCAGTTCTTC	CASSPGITEPNEQFF	TRBJ2-1	few	-	TRBV11-3	15
TGTGCCAGCAATTACTCGAGGGGGGGTAGACCCTACGAGCAGTACTTC	CASNYSRGGRPYEQYF	TRBJ2-7	-	-	TRBV6-5	16
TGTGCCAGCAGCTTGACTAGCGGGGTGCAAGTCAGGGCCGGGGAGCTGTTTTTT	CASSLTSGVQVRAGELFF	TRBJ2-2	-	TRBD2	TRBV7-2	18
TGCAGCGTTCCGACCGGACAGGGTTCCTACGAGCAGTACTTC	CSVPTGQGSYEQYF	TRBJ2-7	-	TRBD1	TRBV29-1	14
TGTGCCAGCAGTACCCCGGGACAGGGGAAAGAGACCCAGTACTTC	CASSTPGQGKETQYF	TRBJ2-5	-	TRBD1	TRBV27	15
TGTGCCAGCAGCTTGGGGGACAGAATTTACTATGGCTACACCTTC	CASSLGDRIYYGYTF	TRBJ1-2	-	TRBD1	TRBV5-6	15
TGTGCCTGGAGTGGACAGGGGTTGTATGGCTACACCTTC	CAWSGQGLYGYTF	TRBJ1-2	-	TRBD1	TRBV30	13
TGTGCCAGCAGTGAATCAGGGCTAGCGGGAGGGTGGTGGTACGAGCAGTACTTC	CASSESGLAGGWWYEQYF	TRBJ2-7	-	TRBD2	TRBV2	18
TGTGCCAGCAGCCGCTCCGGGGTGGAAAATGAAAAACTGTTTTTT	CASSRSGVENEKLFF	TRBJ1-4	-	-	TRBV16	15
TGCAGCGCCCCCAGGGGACTAGCGGGAATCTACGAGCAGTACTTC	CSAPRGLAGIYEQYF	TRBJ2-7	few	TRBD2	TRBV29-1	15
TGTGCCAGCAGCGTCAGCGGGAGGGTAAATGAGCAGTTCTTC	CASSVSGRVNEQFF	TRBJ2-1	-	TRBD2	TRBV9	14
TGTGCCAGCGCGGACAGGAAGGCTGTGAATGAGCAGTTCTTC	CASADRKAVNEQFF	TRBJ2-1	-	TRBD1	TRBV7-3	14
TGTTCCAGCAGCCCATCGCTGAGCTATGGCTACACCTTC	CSSSPSLSYGYTF	TRBJ1-2	-	-	TRBV7-9	13
TGTGCCAGCAGCTTAGATCTGACCGGGGGCTACACCTTC	CASSLDLTGGYTF	TRBJ1-2	-	-	TRBV11-2	13
TGTGCCAGCAGGGCGGGACTAGCTTACCAAGAGACCCAGTACTTC	CASRAGLAYQETQYF	TRBJ2-5	-	TRBD2	TRBV5-6	15
TGTGCCAGCAACCATAGGGGGGATACGCAGTATTTT	CASNHRGDTQYF	TRBJ2-3	-	-	TRBV25-1	12
TGTGCCAGCAGCATCCGGGACAGGGGGGACACCGGGGAGCTGTTTTTT	CASSIRDRGDTGELFF	TRBJ2-2	-	TRBD1	TRBV7-3	16
TGCAGCGTCTTACGTAGCGGGATGAACACCGGGGAGCTGTTTTTT	CSVLRSGMNTGELFF	TRBJ2-2	-	TRBD2	TRBV29-1	15
TGTGCCAGCAGTTTTCTAGCGGGAGTGGATGAGACCCAGTACTTC	CASSFLAGVDETQYF	TRBJ2-5	-	TRBD2	TRBV27	15
TGTGCCAGCAGCCCGAAGGGGGGGACCTACGAGCAGTACTTC	CASSPKGGTYEQYF	TRBJ2-7	-	-	TRBV7-9	14
TGTGCCAGCAGCGTAGAATTAGCGGGATTCGACGAGCAGTACTTC	CASSVELAGFDEQYF	TRBJ2-7	-	TRBD2	TRBV9	15
TGTGCCAGCAGCCCCAGCAGGGCGAACACCGGGGAGCTGTTTTTT	CASSPSRANTGELFF	TRBJ2-2	-	-	TRBV7-3	15
TGCGCCAGCAGCTGGTCTCCGGGAAACAGGGGCGAGCAGTACTTC	CASSWSPGNRGEQYF	TRBJ2-7	-	TRBD1	TRBV5-1	15
TGCGCCACCAGCTCCCGGACAGGGGGGAGATACGAGCAGTACTTC	CATSSRTGGRYEQYF	TRBJ2-7	-	TRBD1	TRBV15	15
TGTGCCAGCAGTTCCGGGACACTCGGGATTTCACCCCTCCACTTT	CASSSGTLGISPLHF	TRBJ1-6	-	-	TRBV28	15
TGTGCCACCAGCAGAGTGGGGACAGCCGAGCAGTACTTC	CATSRVGTAEQYF	TRBJ2-7	-	TRBD1	TRBV15	13
TGTGCCAGCAGTTTAGGAGACAGGGCTGTTGACACTGAAGCTTTCTTT	CASSLGDRAVDTEAFF	TRBJ1-1	few	TRBD1	TRBV28	16
TGTGCCAGCAGCTTACACGGGGGTTTGAGCACTGAAGCTTTCTTT	CASSLHGGLSTEAFF	TRBJ1-1	-	-	TRBV7-3	15
TGTGCCAGCAGCCAGCGGGGGGGAGCAACAGATACGCAGTATTTT	CASSQRGGATDTQYF	TRBJ2-3	-	TRBD2	TRBV11-3	15
TGTGCCAGCAGCCCGTGGACAGCCGGCACAGATACGCAGTATTTT	CASSPWTAGTDTQYF	TRBJ2-3	-	-	TRBV14	15
TGTGCCAGCAGTTTAAAAGACTTGAACACTGAAGCTTTCTTT	CASSLKDLNTEAFF	TRBJ1-1	-	-	TRBV27	14
TGTGCCACCCGAAAGGACAGGGGGCTATACGAGCAGTACTTC	CATRKDRGLYEQYF	TRBJ2-7	once	TRBD1	TRBV15	14
TGTGCCAGTAGTATAGGCCGGACTAGCGGGAGCTCTAATGAGCAGTTCTTC	CASSIGRTSGSSNEQFF	TRBJ2-1	-	TRBD2	TRBV19	17
TGTGCCAGCAGTTTACGGGCGACAGTTTACGAGCAGTACTTC	CASSLRATVYEQYF	TRBJ2-7	-	-	TRBV28	14
TGTGCCAGCAGTGACCCCCCGGGAGTGAGGACCGGGGAGCTGTTTTTT	CASSDPPGVRTGELFF	TRBJ2-2	few	-	TRBV6-1	16